This T cell receptor beta chain was sequenced for a study of blood T cell repertoires in COVID-19. Study context: Sites across the United States, Italy and Spain contributed samples from acute and convalescent COVID-19. The analysed material was cDNA or gDNA that came from T cells, B-cell-depleted T cells, or PBMCs.

Germline CDR1 reads SGHTA; CDR2 reads FQGNSA. The CDR3 totals 15 residues. Trimming removed 5 bases at V and 6 bases at J, with 16 bases between. How the authors handled the data: Amplification from reference gene primers served as the basis for estimated nucleated cell counts. Profiling relied on immunoSEQ multiplex PCR, and the TCRdb table lists in-frame clones only, not all of them. Clone size and the V and J calls come from that table; the DNA yielded D and trimming. The data show some 150,000 clones, with roughly 82% seen just once and 9% to 10% held by the top ten. Sequenced material: peripheral blood. The TCR was taken from a woman aged 45-60 years with acute or convalescent COVID-19. The chain recombines TRBV7-2 with TRBJ2-2; tentative D call: TRBD1 (6 bases). Here the CDR3 DNA reads TGTGCCAGCAGCCCCAGATCGTCAGGGGCCGGGGAGCTGTTTTTT. Residues: CASSPRSSGAGELFF.